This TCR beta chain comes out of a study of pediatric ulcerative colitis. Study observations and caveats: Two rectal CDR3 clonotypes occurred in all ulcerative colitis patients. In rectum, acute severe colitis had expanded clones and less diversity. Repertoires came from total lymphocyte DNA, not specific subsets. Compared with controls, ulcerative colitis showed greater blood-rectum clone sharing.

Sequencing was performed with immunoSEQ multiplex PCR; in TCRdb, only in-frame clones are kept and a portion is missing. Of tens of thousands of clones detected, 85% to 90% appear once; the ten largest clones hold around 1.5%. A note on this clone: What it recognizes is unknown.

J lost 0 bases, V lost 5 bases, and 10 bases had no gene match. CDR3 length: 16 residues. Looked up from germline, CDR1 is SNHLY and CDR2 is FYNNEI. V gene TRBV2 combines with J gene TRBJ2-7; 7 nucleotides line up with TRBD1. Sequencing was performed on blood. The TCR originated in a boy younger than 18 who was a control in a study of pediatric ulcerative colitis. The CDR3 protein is CASSTHRTGSSYEQYF. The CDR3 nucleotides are TGTGCCAGCAGTACCCACAGGACAGGATCCTCCTACGAGCAGTACTTC.